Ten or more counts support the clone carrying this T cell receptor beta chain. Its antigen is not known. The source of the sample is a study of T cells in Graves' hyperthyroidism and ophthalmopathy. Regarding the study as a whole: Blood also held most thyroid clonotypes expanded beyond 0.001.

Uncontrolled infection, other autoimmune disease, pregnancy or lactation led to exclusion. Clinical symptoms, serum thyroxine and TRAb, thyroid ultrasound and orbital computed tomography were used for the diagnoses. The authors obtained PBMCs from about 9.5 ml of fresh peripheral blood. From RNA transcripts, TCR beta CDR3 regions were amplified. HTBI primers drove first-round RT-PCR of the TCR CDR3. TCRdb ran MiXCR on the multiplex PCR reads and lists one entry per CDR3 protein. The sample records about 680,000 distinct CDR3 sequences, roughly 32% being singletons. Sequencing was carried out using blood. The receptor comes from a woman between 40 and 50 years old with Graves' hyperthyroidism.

The CDR3 coding sequence is TGTGCCATCAGTGAGTCGACTCTAATCTACGAGCAGTACTTC. Amino acid sequence: CAISESTLIYEQYF. This chain connects TRBV10-3 to TRBJ2-7; no firm D call. From germline, CDR1 is ENHRY and CDR2 SYGVKD. The CDR3 is made up of 14 amino acids. The ends were cut back, 0 bases at V and 3 bases at J, with 9 bases in the middle.